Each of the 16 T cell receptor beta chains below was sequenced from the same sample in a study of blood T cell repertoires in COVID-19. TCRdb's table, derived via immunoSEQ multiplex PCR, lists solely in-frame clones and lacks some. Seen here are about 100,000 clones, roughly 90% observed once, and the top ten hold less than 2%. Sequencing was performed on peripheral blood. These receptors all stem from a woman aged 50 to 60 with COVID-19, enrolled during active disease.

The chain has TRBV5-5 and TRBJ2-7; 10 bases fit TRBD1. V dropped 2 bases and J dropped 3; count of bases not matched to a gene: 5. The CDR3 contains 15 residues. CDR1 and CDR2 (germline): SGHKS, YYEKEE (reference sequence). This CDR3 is CASSFPTGGYYEQYV. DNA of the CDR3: TGTGCCAGCAGCTTCCCGACAGGGGGCTACTACGAGCAGTACGTC.

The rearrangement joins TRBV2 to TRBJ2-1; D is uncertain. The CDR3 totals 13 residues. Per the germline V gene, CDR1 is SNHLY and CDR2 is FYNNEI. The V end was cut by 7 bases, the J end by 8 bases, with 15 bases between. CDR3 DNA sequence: TGTGCCAGCATGAATCCTCCGCGAGATGAGCAGTTCTTC. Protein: CASMNPPRDEQFF.

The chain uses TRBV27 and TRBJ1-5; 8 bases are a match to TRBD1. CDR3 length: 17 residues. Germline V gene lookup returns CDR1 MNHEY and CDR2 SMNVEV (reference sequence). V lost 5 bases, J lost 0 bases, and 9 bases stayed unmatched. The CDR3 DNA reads TGTGCCAGCAGTCCGTGGACAGGGCTGTATAGCAATCAGCCCCAGCATTTT. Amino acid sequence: CASSPWTGLYSNQPQHF.

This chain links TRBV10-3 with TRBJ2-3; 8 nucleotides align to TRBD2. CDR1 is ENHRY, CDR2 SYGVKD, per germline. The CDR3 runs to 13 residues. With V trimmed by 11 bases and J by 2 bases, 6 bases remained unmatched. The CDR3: CAYRGGTTDTQYF. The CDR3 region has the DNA TGTGCCTACCGGGGGGGGACCACAGATACGCAGTATTTT.

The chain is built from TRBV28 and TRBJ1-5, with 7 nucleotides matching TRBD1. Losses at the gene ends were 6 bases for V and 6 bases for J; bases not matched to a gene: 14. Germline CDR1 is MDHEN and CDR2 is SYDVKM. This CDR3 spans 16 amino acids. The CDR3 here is CASSEMVRQGTQPQHF. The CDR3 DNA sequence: TGTGCCAGCAGCGAAATGGTACGACAGGGCACTCAGCCCCAGCATTTT.

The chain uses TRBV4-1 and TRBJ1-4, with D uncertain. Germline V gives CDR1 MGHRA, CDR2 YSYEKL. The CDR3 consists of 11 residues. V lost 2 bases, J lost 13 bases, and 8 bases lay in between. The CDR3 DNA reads TGCGCCAGCAGCCAATTGGGAGGACTGTTTTTT. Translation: CASSQLGGLFF.

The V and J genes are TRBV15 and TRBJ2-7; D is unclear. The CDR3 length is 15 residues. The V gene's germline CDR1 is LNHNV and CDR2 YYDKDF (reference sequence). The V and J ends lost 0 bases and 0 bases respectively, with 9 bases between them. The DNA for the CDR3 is TGTGCCACCAGCAGAGACGTCCTGAGCTCCTACGAGCAGTACTTC. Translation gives CATSRDVLSSYEQYF.

The CDR3 DNA is TGTGCCAGTAGTTTCACAGGGTCCAGTCAGCCCCAGCATTTT. It specifies CASSFTGSSQPQHF. The chain employs TRBV19 and TRBJ1-5; D possibly corresponds to TRBD1 (6 bases). Germline assignment: CDR1 LNHDA and CDR2 SQIVND (reference sequence). This CDR3 contains 14 residues. Trimming took off 5 bases at V and 6 bases at J, with 14 bases between the two ends.

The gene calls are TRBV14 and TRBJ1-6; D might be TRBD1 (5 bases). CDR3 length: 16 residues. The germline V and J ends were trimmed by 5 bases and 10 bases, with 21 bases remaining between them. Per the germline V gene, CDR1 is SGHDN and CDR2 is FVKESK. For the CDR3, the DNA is TGTGCCAGCAGCTCTACCCCCTTTGCGGGGGAATCACCCCTCCACTTT. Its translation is CASSSTPFAGESPLHF.

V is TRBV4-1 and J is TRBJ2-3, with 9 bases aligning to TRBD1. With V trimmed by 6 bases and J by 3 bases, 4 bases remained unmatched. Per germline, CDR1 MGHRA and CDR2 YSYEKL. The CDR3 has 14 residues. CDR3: CASRPTGGTDTQYF. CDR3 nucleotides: TGCGCCAGCAGACCGACAGGGGGAACAGATACGCAGTATTTT.

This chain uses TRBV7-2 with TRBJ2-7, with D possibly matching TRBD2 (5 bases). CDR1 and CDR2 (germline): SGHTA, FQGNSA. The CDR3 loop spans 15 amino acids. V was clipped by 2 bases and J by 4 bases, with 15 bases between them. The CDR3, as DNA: TGTGCCAGCAGCTTAAATTCCGGGGATGGGTACGAGCAGTACTTC. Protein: CASSLNSGDGYEQYF.

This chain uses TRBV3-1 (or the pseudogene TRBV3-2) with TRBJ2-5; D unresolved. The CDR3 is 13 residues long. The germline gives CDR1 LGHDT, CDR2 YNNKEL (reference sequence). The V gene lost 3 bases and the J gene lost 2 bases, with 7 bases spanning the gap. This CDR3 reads CASSHDTQETQYF. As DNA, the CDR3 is TGTGCCAGCAGCCACGACACACAAGAGACCCAGTACTTC.

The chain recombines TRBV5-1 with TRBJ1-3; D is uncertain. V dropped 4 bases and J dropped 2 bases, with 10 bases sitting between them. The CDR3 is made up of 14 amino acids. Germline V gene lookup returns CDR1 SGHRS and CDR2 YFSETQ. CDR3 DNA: TGCGCCAGCAGCGTGGACTTAGCTGGAAACACCATATATTTT. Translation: CASSVDLAGNTIYF.

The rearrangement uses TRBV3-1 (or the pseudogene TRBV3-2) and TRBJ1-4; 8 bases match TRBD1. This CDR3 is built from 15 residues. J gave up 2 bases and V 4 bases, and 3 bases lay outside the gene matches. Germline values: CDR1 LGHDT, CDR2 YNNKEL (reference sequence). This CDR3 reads CASSLRTGTNEKLFF. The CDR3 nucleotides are TGTGCCAGCAGCCTGAGGACAGGGACTAATGAAAAACTGTTTTTT.

The CDR3 DNA reads TGTGCCTGGAGAGGAGTAGGACAGGGAAACCACAATGAGCAGTTCTTC. Amino acids: CAWRGVGQGNHNEQFF. This sequence joins TRBV30 and TRBJ2-1; 8 positions match TRBD1. The CDR3 consists of 16 residues. V lost 3 bases and J lost 5; bases outside the gene matches: 12. Per the germline V gene, CDR1 is GTSNPN and CDR2 is SVGIG (reference sequence).

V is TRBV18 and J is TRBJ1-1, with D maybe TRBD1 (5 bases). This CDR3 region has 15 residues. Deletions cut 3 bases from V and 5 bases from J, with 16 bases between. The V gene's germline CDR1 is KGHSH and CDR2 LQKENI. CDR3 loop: CASSPRGGAGTEAFF. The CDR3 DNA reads TGTGCCAGCTCACCCCGCGGTGGGGCGGGGACTGAAGCTTTCTTT.